Below, 12 T cell receptor beta chains from the same sample are listed, as sequenced in a study of shared clonotypes between healthy human individuals (dated by TCRdb to the early 2020s). The library was built by means of the immunoSEQ multiplex PCR assay. Sourced from immuneACCESS, this table was stored by TCRdb with only in-frame sequences that have V and J called. A share of the clones is absent; for the studies checked, an unresolved V gene accounts for under half, and the remainder has no known explanation. This sample has approximately 350,000 clones in its table, and approximately 79% of those were observed once. Clones ranked in the top ten supply 10% of the sample. The specimen was memory CD4+ T cells sorted from blood. This specimen's cell subset or site label, per the study, means: CD45RA-negative fraction. These TCRs come from a man aged 25 to 40 in good health.

This clone was counted ten times or more. The same CDR3 can be traced to other DNA sequences in this sample. The CDR3 region has the DNA TGTGCCAGCAGCCAAGGGACAGGTCTTAGGCCACTGCCTACCGGGGAGCTGTTTTTT. It codes for CASSQGTGLRPLPTGELFF. The chain couples TRBV14 to TRBJ2-2; 7 bases are a match to TRBD1. Per germline, CDR1 SGHDN and CDR2 FVKESK. V trimming: 1 base; J trimming: 5 bases; junction bases outside the gene matches: 16. This CDR3 is 19 amino acids long.

The genes are TRBV5-1 and TRBJ2-1; 11 bases map to TRBD2. Germline-derived CDR1 and CDR2 are SGHRS and YFSETQ. The CDR3 spans 15 residues. J was trimmed by 2 bases and V by 5 bases; bases with no gene match: 3. For the CDR3, the DNA is TGCGCCAGCAGTGTAGCGGGAGGGACCTACAATGAGCAGTTCTTC. Its translation: CASSVAGGTYNEQFF. The variable domain in full, with the rest retrieved from reference TRBV5-1 and TRBJ2-1, is KAGVTQTPRYLIKTRGQQVTLSCSPISGHRSVSWYQQTPGQGLQFLFEYFSETQRNKGNFPGRFSGRQFSNSRSEMNVSTLELGDSALYLCASSVAGGTYNEQFFGPGTRLTVL.

The chain employs TRBV29-1 and TRBJ2-3; 8 nucleotides line up with TRBD2. The CDR3 is 14 residues long. The germline V gene encodes CDR1 SQVTM and CDR2 ANQGSEA. Unmatched junction bases numbered 12, after V lost 6 bases and J lost 7 bases. The CDR3 loop is CSVRQAGAPYTQYF. The CDR3 nucleotides are TGCAGCGTCAGACAAGCGGGAGCCCCGTATACGCAGTATTTT.

This chain connects TRBV9 to TRBJ1-5; D may be TRBD1 (5 bases). The V gene's germline CDR1 is SGDLS and CDR2 YYNGEE. The CDR3 totals 15 residues. V lost 1 base to trimming and J lost 4 bases, with 12 bases between them. CDR3 nucleotides: TGTGCCAGCAGCGTAAGGCAGGGTGGTAATCAGCCCCAGCATTTT. Protein: CASSVRQGGNQPQHF.

V is TRBV29-1 and J is TRBJ2-7, with 8 nucleotides matching TRBD1. V shed 7 bases and J 2 bases; nucleotides not matched to a gene: 10. The CDR3 runs 14 residues. The germline V gene encodes CDR1 SQVTM and CDR2 ANQGSEA. The CDR3 DNA follows: TGCAGCGACCCGGACAGGGTCGAACCCTACGAGCAGTACTTC. Residues: CSDPDRVEPYEQYF.

Notes on this clone: Only one base separates this from a far larger clonotype, so it likely reflects a read error. This chain uses TRBV5-1 with TRBJ2-3, with D hard to call. CDR3 length equals 14 residues. The germline V and J ends were trimmed by 1 base and 2 bases, with 8 bases remaining between them. In germline, CDR1 is SGHRS, CDR2 YFSETQ. The CDR3 loop is CASSLFADTDTQYF. Here the CDR3 DNA reads TGCGCCAGCAGCTTGTTTGCGGACACAGATACGCAGTATTTT.

This sequence joins TRBV7-8 and TRBJ2-2; 10 bases agree with TRBD1. V lost 1 base to trimming and J lost 5 bases; unmatched junction nucleotides: 7. The CDR3 runs 17 residues. Per the germline V gene, CDR1 is SGHVS and CDR2 is FQNEAQ. The CDR3: CASSLGTGGTTTGELFF. The CDR3 DNA reads as TGTGCCAGCAGCTTAGGGACAGGGGGAACAACTACCGGGGAGCTGTTTTTT.

The chain carries TRBV7-2 and TRBJ1-2; D gene unclear. Germline V CDR1 and CDR2: SGHTA, FQGNSA. This CDR3 has 13 amino acids. V was cut by 4 bases and J by 1 base, with 7 bases left in between. The CDR3 sequence: CASSSTNNYGYTF. The CDR3 region has the DNA TGTGCCAGCAGCTCAACCAATAACTATGGCTACACCTTC.

The table lists this clone with a count of one. The V gene is TRBV5-1, the J gene TRBJ2-3; 8 nucleotides line up with TRBD1. CDR1 SGHRS and CDR2 YFSETQ come from the germline V gene. Losses at the gene ends were 4 bases for V and 4 bases for J; bases not matched to a gene: 8. The CDR3 length is 15 residues. The DNA for the CDR3 is TGCGCCAGCAGCCCGGACAGGGTCGGCGCAGATACGCAGTATTTT. It specifies CASSPDRVGADTQYF.

The V call is TRBV11-2, the J call TRBJ1-1; a weak D match, TRBD1 (6 bases). CDR3 size: 15 residues. Germline V gene data show CDR1 as SGHAT and CDR2 as FQNNGV. Trimming removed 5 bases at V and 2 bases at J, with 15 bases between. The CDR3 region is CASSANRAKNTEAFF. In nucleotides, the CDR3 is TGTGCCAGCAGCGCTAACAGGGCCAAAAACACTGAAGCTTTCTTT.

To note about this clone: This likely comes from a read error, as the CDR3 has no conserved phenylalanine or tryptophan at its end. The rearrangement uses TRBV10-2 and TRBJ2-7; 7 nucleotides line up with TRBD2. Germline V gene lookup returns CDR1 WSHSY and CDR2 SAAADI. V gave up 5 bases and J gave up 5 bases; unmatched junction bases: 9. The CDR3 spans 14 residues. Written as DNA, the CDR3 is TGCGCCAGCAGTACTTCAGCGGGGACCCACGAGCAGTACTCC. Translation: CASSTSAGTHEQYS.

The chain couples TRBV29-1 to TRBJ1-4, with D hard to call. CDR3 length: 12 amino acids. V shed 4 bases and J shed 4 bases, with 7 bases lying between them. In germline, CDR1 is SQVTM, CDR2 ANQGSEA. In nucleotides, the CDR3 is TGCAGCGTTGGACGGATTAATGAAAAACTGTTTTTT. It specifies CSVGRINEKLFF.